This T cell receptor (beta chain) stems from a study of cytomegalovirus exposure and HLA in healthy donors. Study-wide findings and caveats: Most sequenced TCRs were rare (though some public TCRs occurred in many donors).

This PCR relied on a set of 60 Vbeta primers and 13 Jbeta primers. The data were produced by immunoSEQ multiplex PCR, yet TCRdb's version contains in-frame clones alone and is incomplete. The profile covers a few hundred thousand clones, with over 65% appearing a single time and roughly 2.5% taken by the ten largest. With 1 base clipped from V and 10 bases from J, the junction kept 30 bases outside the gene matches. CDR1 and CDR2 (germline): SGDLS, YYNGEE. The CDR3 covers 22 residues. A word on this clone: Its matching antigen is unknown.

Input material: PBMCs. The sequence derives from a woman aged 55-70 years in good health and CMV-seropositive. The chain joins TRBV9 to TRBJ1-5, with 9 bases identical to TRBD1. The DNA of the CDR3 is TGTGCCAGCAGCGTATTAAATAAGGGACAGGGAAGTACGAGATTCGCAATCAGCCCCCAGCATTTT. This gives the protein CASSVLNKGQGSTRFAISPQHF.